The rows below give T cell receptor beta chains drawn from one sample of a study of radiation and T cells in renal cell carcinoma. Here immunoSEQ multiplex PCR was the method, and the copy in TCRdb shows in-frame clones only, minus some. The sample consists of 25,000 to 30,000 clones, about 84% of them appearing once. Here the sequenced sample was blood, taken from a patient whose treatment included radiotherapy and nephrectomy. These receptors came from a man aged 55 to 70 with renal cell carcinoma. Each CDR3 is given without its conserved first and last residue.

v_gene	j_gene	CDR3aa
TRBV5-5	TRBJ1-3	ASSERTASGNTIY
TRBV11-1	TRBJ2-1	ASSHEFLNEQF
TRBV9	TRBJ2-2	ASSEGESPGELF
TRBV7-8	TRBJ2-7	ASSLGQGSGEQY
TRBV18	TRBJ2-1	ASRLLRGGDEQF
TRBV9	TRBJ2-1	ASSVLSGSNEQF
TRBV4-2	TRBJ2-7	ASSQDRRAFYYEQY
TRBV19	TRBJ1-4	ASSLQGSLGHEKLF
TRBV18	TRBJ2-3	ASSPLGRPDTQY
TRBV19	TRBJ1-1	ASHNRGHTEAF
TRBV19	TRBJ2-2	ASTTGEVWTGELF
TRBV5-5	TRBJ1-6	ASSPTGDRNNSPLH
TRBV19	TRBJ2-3	ASSRAHTDTQY
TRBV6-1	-	ASSDGAGELYEQY
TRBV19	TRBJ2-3	ASSIDLEDTQY
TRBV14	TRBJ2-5	ASSHSTVSGRRETQY
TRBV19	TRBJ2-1	ASSTIGGWSYNEQF
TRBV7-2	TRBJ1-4	ASSPVPGQGGYEKLF
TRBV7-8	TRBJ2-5	ASSSWQETQY
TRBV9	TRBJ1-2	ASSVGGQGANYGYT
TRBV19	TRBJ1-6	ASSRITSSYNSPLH
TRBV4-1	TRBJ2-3	ASSQAGGGGTDTQY
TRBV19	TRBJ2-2	ASSIQPGGGTGELF
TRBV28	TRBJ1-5	ASSFPSREGHQPQH
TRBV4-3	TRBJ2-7	ASSQVWESSHEQY
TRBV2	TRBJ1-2	ASSSEGAGGYT
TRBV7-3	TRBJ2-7	ASSSTGTTYEQY
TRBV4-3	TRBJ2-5	ASSQDWGDGETQY
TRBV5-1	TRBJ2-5	ASSLEGQLETQY
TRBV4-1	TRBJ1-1	ASTHHRQFEAF
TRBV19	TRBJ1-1	ASSFARMNTEAF
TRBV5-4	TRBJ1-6	ASSRDRVYNSPLH
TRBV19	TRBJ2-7	ASSNLQTGGYEQY
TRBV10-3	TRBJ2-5	AISESPGLAVETQY
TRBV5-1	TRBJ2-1	ASSRVATGGSYNEQF
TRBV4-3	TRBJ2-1	ASSLVGPGDEQF
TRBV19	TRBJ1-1	ASTQGLANTEAF
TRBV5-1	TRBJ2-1	ASSPGSGSLINEQF
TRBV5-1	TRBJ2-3	ASSLASETDTQY
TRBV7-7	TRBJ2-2	ASSLNPGENTGELF
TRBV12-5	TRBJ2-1	ASGGVRGSTGEQF
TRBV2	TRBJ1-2	ASSTGRVGYT
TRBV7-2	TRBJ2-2	ASSLGSGIGTGELF
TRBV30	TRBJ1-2	AWEGGHYGYT
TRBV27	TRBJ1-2	ASSLRAGQGMDYGYT
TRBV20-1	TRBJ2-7	SALGGYEQY
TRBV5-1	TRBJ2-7	ASSFNGGEQY
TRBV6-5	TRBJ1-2	ASSEGDIGGYT
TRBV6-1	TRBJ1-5	ASNQAGSRNQPQH